The source of this T cell receptor (beta chain) is a study of blood T cell repertoires in COVID-19. Across the whole study: From T cells, B-cell-depleted T cells, or PBMCs came the material, which was cDNA or gDNA.

Categorization into cohorts depended on clinical history that participants reported. Two negative PCRs, clearance, or symptom resolution characterized the recovered Cohort 3 donors. In the original workflow: Scientists estimated how many nucleated cells there were by amplifying reference gene primers. The table came from immunoSEQ multiplex PCR; TCRdb's copy has only in-frame clones and leaves some out. V, J and clone size are those of that table, while D and trimming were read from the DNA. The table records 250,000 or so clones, approximately 90% of them present only once. Germline V gene sequence: CDR1 MDHEN, CDR2 SYDVKM. With 2 bases removed from V and 0 bases from J, the gap between germline ends came to 10 bases. This CDR3 is 15 amino acids long.

The sequenced material came from PBMCs or T cells enriched from blood (not recorded which). The V gene is TRBV28, the J gene TRBJ1-1; no clear D. This sequence was found in a man in his forties who had recovered from COVID-19. The CDR3 loop reads CASSLTAQMNTEAFF. The CDR3 DNA follows: TGTGCCAGCAGTTTAACGGCACAGATGAACACTGAAGCTTTCTTT.